A selection of T cell receptor beta chains follows, all from one sample in a study of blood T cell repertoires in COVID-19. Sequencing used immunoSEQ multiplex PCR; TCRdb keeps in-frame clones, though not all of them. The sample consists of a few hundred thousand clones, more than 75% of them appearing once. Sequencing was carried out using PBMCs or T cells enriched from blood (not recorded which). The origin of the receptors is a woman aged 18-29 years who had recovered from COVID-19. Both conserved end residues are part of each CDR3. The D gene is left open where the match is weak. Some rows mark clone size as missing; the rest say once, few, many or name a class of expanded clone.

D: TRBD1; size: -; V: TRBV30; length: 11; J: TRBJ1-2; DNA: TGTGCCTGGGACAGGGACTATGGCTACACCTTC; CDR3: CAWDRDYGYTF
D: -; size: -; V: TRBV19; length: 14; J: TRBJ2-7; DNA: TGTGCCAGTAGTCGGGGAGGAACGAGCTACGAGCAGTACTTC; CDR3: CASSRGGTSYEQYF
D: -; size: -; V: TRBV19; length: 13; J: TRBJ1-1; DNA: TGTGCCAGTAGTATAGAATGGGAGACTGAAGCTTTCTTT; CDR3: CASSIEWETEAFF
D: -; size: -; V: TRBV27; length: 13; J: TRBJ2-2; DNA: TGTGCCAGCAGCCGGGAGTTCTACGGGGAGCTGTTTTTT; CDR3: CASSREFYGELFF
D: TRBD2; size: -; V: TRBV5-1; length: 18; J: TRBJ2-1; DNA: TGCGCCAGCAGCTTGGAATCCTGGACTAGCGGGGGTTACAATGAGCAGTTCTTC; CDR3: CASSLESWTSGGYNEQFF
D: -; size: once; V: TRBV19; length: 13; J: TRBJ2-7; DNA: TGTGCCAGTAGTATCCGCCAGGGAACCGAGCAGTACTTC; CDR3: CASSIRQGTEQYF
D: TRBD1; size: -; V: TRBV6-5; length: 15; J: TRBJ1-6; DNA: TGTGCCAGCACCTCCACAGACAGGGGAATTTCACCCCTCCACTTT; CDR3: CASTSTDRGISPLHF
D: -; size: -; V: TRBV12-3/TRBV12-4; length: 13; J: TRBJ1-2; DNA: TGTGCCAGCAGTTTGGCCGCTGGCTTTGGCTACACCTTC; CDR3: CASSLAAGFGYTF
D: -; size: few; V: TRBV29-1; length: 12; J: TRBJ1-2; DNA: TGCAGCGTCGAGACAGATAACTATGGCTACACCTTC; CDR3: CSVETDNYGYTF
D: -; size: -; V: TRBV27; length: 13; J: TRBJ2-3; DNA: TGTGCCACCTCGTGGACAGTAACAGATACGCAGTATTTT; CDR3: CATSWTVTDTQYF
D: -; size: -; V: TRBV9; length: 17; J: TRBJ1-4; DNA: TGTGCCAGCAGCGTCTCGGGCACGGGGGTGTACGGAGAAAAACTGTTTTTT; CDR3: CASSVSGTGVYGEKLFF
D: -; size: -; V: TRBV12-3/TRBV12-4; length: 13; J: TRBJ2-1; DNA: TGTGCCAGCGTGGCTGCGGGATACAATGAGCAGTTCTTC; CDR3: CASVAAGYNEQFF
D: -; size: -; V: TRBV30; length: 13; J: TRBJ2-7; DNA: TGTGCCTGGAGTGGCGGGACTCACTACGAGCAGTACTTC; CDR3: CAWSGGTHYEQYF
D: TRBD1; size: -; V: TRBV7-3; length: 14; J: TRBJ1-2; DNA: TGTGCCAGCAGCCCCGGTGGACAGGGGAATGGCTACACCTTC; CDR3: CASSPGGQGNGYTF
D: -; size: -; V: TRBV10-3; length: 14; J: TRBJ1-2; DNA: TGTGCCATCAGGCGGACTGATAATAACTATGGCTACACCTTC; CDR3: CAIRRTDNNYGYTF
D: TRBD1; size: -; V: TRBV6-6; length: 15; J: TRBJ1-6; DNA: TGTGCCAGCAGCTTAGGTGACAGGGCCTATTCACCCCTCCACTTT; CDR3: CASSLGDRAYSPLHF
D: -; size: -; V: TRBV18; length: 13; J: TRBJ1-5; DNA: TGTGCCAGCGCCGGGACACCAGATCAGCCCCAGCATTTT; CDR3: CASAGTPDQPQHF
D: -; size: -; V: TRBV2; length: 13; J: TRBJ1-2; DNA: TGTGCCAGCATGGAGGCAGGCAACTATGGCTACACCTTC; CDR3: CASMEAGNYGYTF
D: TRBD1; size: -; V: TRBV25-1; length: 15; J: TRBJ2-2; DNA: TGTGCCAGCAGTGTAAGGGGGCTGGAGTCCGGGGAGCTGTTTTTT; CDR3: CASSVRGLESGELFF
D: -; size: -; V: TRBV30; length: 16; J: TRBJ1-6; DNA: TGTGCCTGGAGCGACTGGGTGTCCCAGGGTAATTCACCCCTCCACTTT; CDR3: CAWSDWVSQGNSPLHF
D: -; size: -; V: TRBV6-5; length: 14; J: TRBJ1-5; DNA: TGTGCCAGCAGTTCGGCAGGCGTAAATCAGCCCCAGCATTTT; CDR3: CASSSAGVNQPQHF
D: -; size: -; V: TRBV30; length: 15; J: TRBJ1-1; DNA: TGTGCCTGGAGAAGTTACGCAGGCCTAAACACTGAAGCTTTCTTT; CDR3: CAWRSYAGLNTEAFF
D: TRBD1; size: -; V: TRBV2; length: 11; J: TRBJ1-1; DNA: TGTGCCAGCAACGGAGGGACAGGGGGCAGATTT; CDR3: CASNGGTGGRF
D: -; size: -; V: TRBV7-9; length: 14; J: TRBJ1-5; DNA: TGTGCCAGCAGCTTTGGCAGGGACAATCAGCCCCAGCATTTT; CDR3: CASSFGRDNQPQHF
D: -; size: once; V: TRBV3-1/TRBV3-2; length: 17; J: TRBJ2-5; DNA: TGTGCCAGCAGCCCCCCGGGATTGATCGGAGGAAAAGAGACCCAGTACTTC; CDR3: CASSPPGLIGGKETQYF
D: TRBD1; size: -; V: TRBV5-6; length: 14; J: TRBJ1-6; DNA: TGTGCCAGCAGCTTGAACAGGGGGCAATCACCCCTCCACTTT; CDR3: CASSLNRGQSPLHF
D: TRBD1; size: -; V: TRBV7-8; length: 13; J: TRBJ1-2; DNA: TGTGCCAGCAGCTTGACAGGGGAGGAAGGCTACACCTTC; CDR3: CASSLTGEEGYTF
D: TRBD2; size: -; V: TRBV5-1; length: 15; J: TRBJ2-3; DNA: TGCGCCAGCAGCTTCGGAGGGAGGGGCACAGATACGCAGTATTTT; CDR3: CASSFGGRGTDTQYF
D: -; size: -; V: TRBV10-3; length: 13; J: TRBJ2-7; DNA: TGTGCCATCAGCACAGGGGACTTCTACGAGCAGTACTTC; CDR3: CAISTGDFYEQYF
D: -; size: -; V: TRBV7-3; length: 14; J: TRBJ2-1; DNA: TGTGCCAGCAGCTTATTGACTAGGCACAATGAGCAGTTCTTC; CDR3: CASSLLTRHNEQFF
D: -; size: -; V: TRBV14; length: 15; J: TRBJ1-5; DNA: TGTGCCAGCAGCCAAGCCGGCGGCAGCAATCAGCCCCAGCATTTT; CDR3: CASSQAGGSNQPQHF
D: -; size: -; V: TRBV7-2; length: 15; J: TRBJ1-2; DNA: TGTGCCAGCATCATTCCCTTGGGAGGGAGATATGGCTACACCTTC; CDR3: CASIIPLGGRYGYTF
D: -; size: -; V: TRBV30; length: 14; J: TRBJ2-3; DNA: TGTGCCTGGAGTGTCGCAGGGGACACAGATACGCAGTATTTT; CDR3: CAWSVAGDTDTQYF
D: TRBD1; size: -; V: TRBV25-1; length: 17; J: TRBJ2-5; DNA: TGTGCCAGCAGTGAATCTTCAGGGGGCGGTTGGAAAGAGACCCAGTACTTC; CDR3: CASSESSGGGWKETQYF
D: -; size: -; V: TRBV6-5; length: 13; J: TRBJ1-5; DNA: TGTGCCAGCAGCGAGTCGTTACGATTACCCCAGCATTTT; CDR3: CASSESLRLPQHF
D: -; size: -; V: TRBV10-3; length: 14; J: TRBJ1-2; DNA: TGTGCCATCAGTGAGTCCCGGACTGAGTATGGCTACACCTTC; CDR3: CAISESRTEYGYTF
D: TRBD1; size: -; V: TRBV28; length: 15; J: TRBJ2-3; DNA: TGTGCCAGCAGTTTCGTTAGACAGGGGACAGATACGCAGTATTTT; CDR3: CASSFVRQGTDTQYF
D: -; size: few; V: TRBV30; length: 14; J: TRBJ1-1; DNA: TGTGCCTGGAGTGTAACCGGGGGTGGCACTGAAGCTTTCTTT; CDR3: CAWSVTGGGTEAFF
D: TRBD1; size: -; V: TRBV7-9; length: 13; J: TRBJ1-5; DNA: TGTGCCAGCAGCGGACAGGGTAATCAGCCCCAGCATTTT; CDR3: CASSGQGNQPQHF